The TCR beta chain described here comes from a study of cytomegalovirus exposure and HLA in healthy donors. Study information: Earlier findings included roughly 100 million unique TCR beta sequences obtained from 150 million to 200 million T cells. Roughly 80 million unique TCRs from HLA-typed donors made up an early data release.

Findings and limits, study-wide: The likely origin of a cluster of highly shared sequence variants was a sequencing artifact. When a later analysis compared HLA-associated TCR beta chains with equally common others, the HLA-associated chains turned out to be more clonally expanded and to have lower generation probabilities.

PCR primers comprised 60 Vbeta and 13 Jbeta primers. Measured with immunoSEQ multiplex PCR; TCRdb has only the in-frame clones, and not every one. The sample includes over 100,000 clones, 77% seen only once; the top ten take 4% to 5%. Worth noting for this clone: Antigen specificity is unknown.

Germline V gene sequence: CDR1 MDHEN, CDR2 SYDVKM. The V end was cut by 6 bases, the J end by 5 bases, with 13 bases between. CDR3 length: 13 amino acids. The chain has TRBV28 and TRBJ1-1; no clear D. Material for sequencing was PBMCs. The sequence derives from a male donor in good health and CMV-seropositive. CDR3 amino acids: CASSLASGTEAFF. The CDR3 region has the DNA TGTGCCAGCAGCCTAGCCTCGGGGACTGAAGCTTTCTTT.